This T cell receptor (beta chain) comes out of a study of shared clonotypes between healthy human individuals. Across the whole study: Aged between 18 and 49, the donors were two women and a few men. CD8 memory received one plate per donor, CD8 naive two, CD4 memory three and CD4 naive three.

It was into CD45RA+ naive and CD45RA-negative memory subsets that the CD4+ cells were split. Germline V lookup: CDR1 GTSNPN, CDR2 SVGIG (reference sequence). V lost 0 bases and J 8 bases, leaving 10 bases between the germline ends. This CDR3 contains 12 residues. TCRdb keeps only in-frame clones here, not all; method: immunoSEQ multiplex PCR. The sample has some 2,400,000 clones, 90% to 97% seen once; the top ten hold approximately 0.13%. The TCR comes from a young man in good health. Material: naive CD4+ T cells sorted from blood. As to subset: CD45RA+ positively selected. V usage is TRBV30 and J usage is TRBJ1-1; the D gene is possibly TRBD1 (5 bases). The CDR3 here is CAWSVGTVEAFF. In DNA, the CDR3 is TGTGCCTGGAGTGTAGGGACTGTCGAAGCTTTCTTT.